This is a list of T cell receptor beta chains from one sample in a study of blood T cell repertoires in COVID-19. Produced via immunoSEQ multiplex PCR; TCRdb's table is partial and in-frame only. Of around 100,000 clones in the sample, over 65% were seen once. Sequenced input: peripheral blood. These receptors all stem from a man in his fifties or sixties with acute or convalescent COVID-19. Both conserved end residues are part of each CDR3. D genes are given only for firm matches. Expanded clones are given a class, and other clones once, few, many or no size at all.

j_call: TRBJ2-1; clone_size: .; v_call: TRBV3-1/TRBV3-2; d_call: .; cdr3_nt: TGTGCCAGCAGCCAAGGGACTAACCTTTTCTACAATGAGCAGTTCTTC; cdr3_aa: CASSQGTNLFYNEQFF
j_call: TRBJ1-5; clone_size: .; v_call: TRBV10-3; d_call: .; cdr3_nt: TGTGCCATCAGTGAACGGGTAGTCGGCCAGCCCCAGCATTTT; cdr3_aa: CAISERVVGQPQHF
j_call: TRBJ1-1; clone_size: .; v_call: TRBV5-1; d_call: TRBD1; cdr3_nt: TGCGCCAGCAGCGGGACAGGGGACACTGAAGCTTTCTTT; cdr3_aa: CASSGTGDTEAFF
j_call: TRBJ1-1; clone_size: .; v_call: TRBV5-5; d_call: TRBD1; cdr3_nt: TGTGCCAGCAGCGGGGACAGTTTGAACACTGAAGCTTTCTTT; cdr3_aa: CASSGDSLNTEAFF
j_call: TRBJ1-1; clone_size: .; v_call: TRBV11-2; d_call: .; cdr3_nt: TGTGCCAGCAGCTCGCTCAGGGGAAACACTGAAGCTTTCTTT; cdr3_aa: CASSSLRGNTEAFF
j_call: TRBJ1-3; clone_size: .; v_call: TRBV5-1; d_call: TRBD1; cdr3_nt: TGCGCCAGCAGCGCGCAGGGGGAGACATACACCATATATTTT; cdr3_aa: CASSAQGETYTIYF
j_call: TRBJ2-7; clone_size: .; v_call: TRBV2; d_call: TRBD1; cdr3_nt: TGTGCCAGCAGCGCGAATCGACAGGGTTCCTACGAGCAGTACTTC; cdr3_aa: CASSANRQGSYEQYF
j_call: TRBJ1-5; clone_size: .; v_call: TRBV6-5; d_call: .; cdr3_nt: TGTGCCAGCAGTTACTCGGAGGGACAGCCCCAGCATTTT; cdr3_aa: CASSYSEGQPQHF
j_call: TRBJ2-3; clone_size: .; v_call: TRBV29-1; d_call: TRBD2; cdr3_nt: TGCAGCGGGACTAGCGGTGCCGATACGCAGTATTTT; cdr3_aa: CSGTSGADTQYF
j_call: TRBJ1-1; clone_size: .; v_call: TRBV5-1; d_call: TRBD1; cdr3_nt: TGCGCCAGCAGCTCGCGGGACAGCGGCGTTTCTGAAGCTTTCTTT; cdr3_aa: CASSSRDSGVSEAFF
j_call: TRBJ1-2; clone_size: few; v_call: TRBV24-1; d_call: .; cdr3_nt: TGTGCCACCAGTGAGACAGAATACTATGGCTACACCTTC; cdr3_aa: CATSETEYYGYTF
j_call: TRBJ2-3; clone_size: .; v_call: TRBV27; d_call: TRBD1; cdr3_nt: TGTGCCAGCAGTTCCCGGCGGGGGACAGGGGCATCAGATACGCAGTATTTT; cdr3_aa: CASSSRRGTGASDTQYF
j_call: TRBJ1-5; clone_size: .; v_call: TRBV24-1; d_call: .; cdr3_nt: TGTGCCACCAGTGACGGAGGGCGGGGGCGAAATCAGCCCCAGCATTTT; cdr3_aa: CATSDGGRGRNQPQHF
j_call: TRBJ2-3; clone_size: .; v_call: TRBV11-2; d_call: .; cdr3_nt: TGTGCCAGCGCCGGGGTTGGTGGGGATACGCAGTATTTT; cdr3_aa: CASAGVGGDTQYF
j_call: TRBJ1-2; clone_size: .; v_call: TRBV4-3; d_call: TRBD1; cdr3_nt: TGCGCCAGCAGCTACAGGGGGCTTTTAAATGGCTACACCTTC; cdr3_aa: CASSYRGLLNGYTF
j_call: TRBJ1-2; clone_size: .; v_call: TRBV7-9; d_call: .; cdr3_nt: TGTGCCAGCAGCTGGTCCGGAGGGACTAGGGGGGGCTACACCTTC; cdr3_aa: CASSWSGGTRGGYTF
j_call: TRBJ1-6; clone_size: .; v_call: TRBV28; d_call: TRBD1; cdr3_nt: TGTGCCAGCAGTCCAAGACAGGGTTCACCCCTCCACTTT; cdr3_aa: CASSPRQGSPLHF
j_call: TRBJ1-1; clone_size: .; v_call: TRBV3-1/TRBV3-2; d_call: .; cdr3_nt: TGTGCCAGCAGCCAAAGAGGGACTGAAGCTTTCTTT; cdr3_aa: CASSQRGTEAFF
j_call: TRBJ2-3; clone_size: .; v_call: TRBV2; d_call: .; cdr3_nt: TGTGCCAGCAATTCGGCGGGAAGAGATACGCAGTATTTT; cdr3_aa: CASNSAGRDTQYF
j_call: TRBJ2-3; clone_size: .; v_call: TRBV12-5; d_call: TRBD2; cdr3_nt: TGTGCTAGTGGCCCGGATAGCGGGAGGGAGGGAGATACGCAGTATTTT; cdr3_aa: CASGPDSGREGDTQYF
j_call: TRBJ2-2; clone_size: once; v_call: TRBV18; d_call: TRBD2; cdr3_nt: TGTGCCAGCTCACCGGCACTAGCGAAGAACACCGGGGAGCTGTTTTTT; cdr3_aa: CASSPALAKNTGELFF
j_call: TRBJ2-1; clone_size: .; v_call: TRBV5-8; d_call: TRBD1; cdr3_nt: TGTGCCAGCATACGGACAGGGAACTCCTACAATGAGCAGTTCTTC; cdr3_aa: CASIRTGNSYNEQFF
j_call: TRBJ2-3; clone_size: .; v_call: TRBV7-9; d_call: .; cdr3_nt: TGTGCCAGCGCGGGACGTACGCAGTATTTT; cdr3_aa: CASAGRTQYF
j_call: TRBJ1-1; clone_size: once; v_call: TRBV5-1; d_call: .; cdr3_nt: TGCGCCAGCAGCTTGACCGCAGGACAAAGAGAAGCTTTCTTT; cdr3_aa: CASSLTAGQREAFF
j_call: TRBJ2-5; clone_size: once; v_call: TRBV3-1/TRBV3-2; d_call: .; cdr3_nt: TGTGCCAGCAGCCAATCTGGCGGGACGCAAGAGACCCAGTACTTC; cdr3_aa: CASSQSGGTQETQYF
j_call: TRBJ2-2; clone_size: .; v_call: TRBV5-1; d_call: TRBD2; cdr3_nt: TGCGCCAGCAGTCCCAGCGGGAGGGCCGATCCCGGGGAGCTGTTTTTT; cdr3_aa: CASSPSGRADPGELFF
j_call: TRBJ2-6; clone_size: .; v_call: TRBV4-3; d_call: .; cdr3_nt: TGCGCCAGCAGCCCAGACCGAACATCCGGGTCTTTGGCTGGGGCCAACGTCCTGACTTTC; cdr3_aa: CASSPDRTSGSLAGANVLTF
j_call: TRBJ1-2; clone_size: .; v_call: TRBV5-1; d_call: TRBD1; cdr3_nt: TGCGCCAGCAGCGGCGGGACAGGGATGGGGGGCTACACCTTC; cdr3_aa: CASSGGTGMGGYTF
j_call: TRBJ2-1; clone_size: few; v_call: TRBV9; d_call: .; cdr3_nt: TGTGCCAGCAGCGTTTCAGGGGCCAGCTCCTACAATGAGCAGTTCTTC; cdr3_aa: CASSVSGASSYNEQFF
j_call: TRBJ2-1; clone_size: .; v_call: TRBV5-1; d_call: TRBD2; cdr3_nt: TGCGCCAGCAGCTTGGTGCCTAGCGGGGGAAATGAGCAGTTCTTC; cdr3_aa: CASSLVPSGGNEQFF